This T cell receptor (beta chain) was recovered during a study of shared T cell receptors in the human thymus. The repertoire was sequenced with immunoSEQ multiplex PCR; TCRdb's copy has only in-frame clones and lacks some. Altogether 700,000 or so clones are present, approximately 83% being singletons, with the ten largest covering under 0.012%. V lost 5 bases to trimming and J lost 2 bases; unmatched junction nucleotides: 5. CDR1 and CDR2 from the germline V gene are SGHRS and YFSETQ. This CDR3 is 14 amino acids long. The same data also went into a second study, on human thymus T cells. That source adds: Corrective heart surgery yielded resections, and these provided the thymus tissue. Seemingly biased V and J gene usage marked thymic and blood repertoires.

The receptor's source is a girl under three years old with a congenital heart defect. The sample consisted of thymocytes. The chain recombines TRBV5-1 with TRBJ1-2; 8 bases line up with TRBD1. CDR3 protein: CASSPGGGNYGYTF. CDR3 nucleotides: TGCGCCAGCAGTCCAGGGGGCGGGAACTATGGCTACACCTTC.